This T cell receptor (beta chain) was sequenced during a study of OX40 agonist ivuxolimab in advanced cancers. Some clones are missing from TCRdb's copy, which holds only in-frame ones; the method was immunoSEQ multiplex PCR. The sample contains about 31,000 clones, 90% of which appear only once. V gave up 5 bases and J gave up 4 bases; unmatched junction bases: 12. In germline, CDR1 is SQVTM, CDR2 ANQGSEA. The CDR3 covers 15 residues. This clone was counted a single time. The chain is built from TRBV29-1 and TRBJ2-5, with TRBD1 matching over 8 bases. This clonotype was obtained from an adult with an advanced solid tumor such as melanoma, head and neck, liver or kidney cancer. Sequenced material: CD4+ or CD8+ T cells sorted from blood, taken in a trial of the OX40 agonist ivuxolimab. The CDR3 DNA reads as TGCAGCGTTCCCTCGGTCGGGACAGGCGGAGAGACCCAGTACTTC. Its translation: CSVPSVGTGGETQYF.